This entry is about one T cell receptor (beta chain). The antigen is undetermined. The data originate from a study of cytomegalovirus exposure and HLA in healthy donors. Whole-study results and caveats: In a later analysis, HLA-associated beta chains showed higher expansion and lower generation probabilities than comparable chains.

This CDR3 has 11 residues. Trimming removed 2 bases from V and 5 bases from J, with 4 bases in between. CDR1 is SGHNT and CDR2 is YYREEE in the germline V gene (reference sequence). The primer mix had 60 Vbeta and 13 Jbeta primers. Only in-frame clones appear in the TCRdb table, and some are missing; sequencing was by immunoSEQ multiplex PCR. The sample has 110,000 or so clones, approximately 82% seen once; the top ten hold about 7.5%. The clonotype originates from a man in his forties in good health and CMV-seropositive. The J gene is TRBJ2-5, the V gene TRBV5-4; D remains ambiguous. Sequencing input: PBMCs. This CDR3 is CASSFGETQYF. CDR3 sequence (DNA): TGTGCCAGCAGCTTTGGCGAGACCCAGTACTTC. The entire variable domain, with the rest obtained from reference TRBV5-4 and TRBJ2-5, is as follows: ETGVTQSPTHLIKTRGQQVTLRCSSQSGHNTVSWYQQALGQGPQFIFQYYREEENGRGNFPPRFSGLQFPNYSSELNVNALELDDSALYLCASSFGETQYFGPGTRLLVL.